Sequencing of this T cell receptor delta chain was carried out in a study of DNA immune sequencing with unique molecular identifiers. The CDR3 loop spans 19 amino acids. Trimming removed 1 base at V and 0 bases at J, with 15 bases between. Germline CDR1 reads GEAIGNYY; CDR2 reads EKD. Primers for all 8 TRDV and 4 TRDJ genes amplified genomic DNA in 32-plex. In about 3 barcoding PCR cycles, molecules received a 12-nucleotide UMI, then adapter PCR followed. TCRdb made new clone calls on the multiplex PCR reads using CATT. This table holds roughly 5,200 delta-chain clones, under 13% found once. This clone appeared a few times. A far larger clone is one nucleotide away, so this likely arose from a read error. The sample carries other DNA sequences with the same CDR3.

Sequencing input: gamma-delta T cells enriched from blood buffy coat, or unenriched PBMCs (not recorded which). The chain joins TRDV2 to TRDJ3; no reliable D call. This sequence originates from a human donor in good health. CDR3 nucleotides: TGTGCCTGTGACACGGGAGGGCTACGGAGCTCCTGGGACACCCGACAGATGTTTTTC. Its translation: CACDTGGLRSSWDTRQMFF.